This TCR beta chain comes out of a study of blood T cell repertoires in COVID-19. TCRdb keeps only in-frame clones here, not all; method: immunoSEQ multiplex PCR. The table records some 42,000 clones, 85% to 90% of them present only once. V lost 0 bases to trimming and J lost 0 bases, with 16 bases between them. This CDR3 is built from 18 residues. Germline CDR1 is SGHDN and CDR2 is FVKESK. Sequencing was done on a sample of peripheral blood. This TCR was sampled from a man younger than 40 with active or convalescent COVID-19. This chain links TRBV14 with TRBJ2-3, with D maybe TRBD1 (5 bases). The CDR3 sequence: CASSQDRGFRTSTDTQYF. Here the CDR3 DNA reads TGTGCCAGCAGCCAAGATAGGGGCTTTCGGACCAGCACAGATACGCAGTATTTT.